This TCR beta chain was profiled in a study of OX40 agonist ivuxolimab in advanced cancers. Overall study context: Dose-escalation patients' cancers were hepatocellular carcinoma, melanoma, renal cell or head and neck cancer. Males comprised approximately 81% of the group, whose mean age was 60 years (range 23 to 79). General study points: Low clonal expansion, among the lowest seen, marked partial responders at 0.1-3.0 mg/kg. The authors did not determine the antigen specificity of the expanded peripheral T cells.

In the case of this clone: Its target is unknown.

TCRdb's copy holds only in-frame clones and misses some; the assay was immunoSEQ multiplex PCR. The top ten clones hold roughly 3.1% of a sample with about 76,000 clones, 65% to 90% of them seen once. CDR1 and CDR2 (germline): SGDLS, YYNGEE. The CDR3 is 15 residues long. J gave up 5 bases and V 0 bases, and 4 bases lay outside the gene matches. The source was CD4+ or CD8+ T cells sorted from blood, collected in a trial of the OX40 agonist ivuxolimab. This sequence was found in an adult with an advanced solid tumor such as melanoma, head and neck, liver or kidney cancer. This chain links TRBV9 with TRBJ2-1; 8 positions agree with TRBD2. The CDR3: CASSVAGRDHNEQFF. The CDR3 nucleotides read TGTGCCAGCAGCGTAGCCGGGAGGGACCACAATGAGCAGTTCTTC.